This T cell receptor (beta chain) was sequenced in a study of T cells in Graves' hyperthyroidism and ophthalmopathy. The CDR3 consists of 12 residues. Germline V gene data show CDR1 as SQVTM and CDR2 as ANQGSEA. The V end was cut by 4 bases, the J end by 10 bases, with 14 bases between. Patients with ophthalmopathy all had a Clinical Activity Score of at least 3, a NOSPECS grade of at least 4 and duration under 3 months. Reasons for excluding patients were uncontrolled infection, other autoimmune disease, pregnancy or lactation. General study findings and limits: Ophthalmopathy and stable hyperthyroidism were told apart by a 13 V-J model. Before onset, ophthalmopathy was predicted by the model a median roughly six months earlier.

What was amplified from RNA transcripts were TCR beta CDR3 regions. An initial round of RT-PCR targeting the TCR CDR3 relied on the HTBI primer set. TCRdb reprocessed the multiplex PCR reads via MiXCR and lists one record per CDR3 protein. There are about 380,000 distinct CDR3 sequences in the sample; around 20% occur only once, and less than 45% lies in the top ten. In the case of this clonotype: Its antigen is still unknown.

Sequencing was performed on blood. The TCR was taken from a man between 18 and 29 years old with Graves' ophthalmopathy. This chain uses TRBV29-1 with TRBJ2-1; D call uncertain. CDR3 in amino acids: CSVVAPGHEQFF. The DNA of the CDR3 is TGCAGCGTTGTAGCCCCGGGTCACGAGCAGTTCTTC.